This TCR beta chain originates from a study of CD8+ T cells in alopecia areata. General study points: Shared TCR sequences were less clear between patients than in mice, possibly partly from HLA diversity.

After isolation, RNA underwent reverse transcription to generate cDNA as the sequencing template. Produced via immunoSEQ multiplex PCR; TCRdb's table is partial and in-frame only. Among about 270,000 clones listed, about 60% were seen once. Remarks on this clone: Antigen specificity is unknown.

CDR3 size: 15 residues. The V and J ends lost 0 bases and 4 bases respectively, with 12 bases between them. The germline CDR1 and CDR2 sequences are MNHNY and SVGAGI (reference sequence). This sample's treatment: oral pan-JAK inhibitor, 5-10 mg twice daily. The rearrangement uses TRBV6-6 and TRBJ1-2; D ambiguous. This receptor was taken from a human donor with alopecia areata. The input for sequencing was CD4+ T cells sorted from blood, taken around week 54, from a patient treated with tofacitinib. CDR3 sequence reads: CASSYSTSGSYGYTF. As DNA, the CDR3 is TGTGCCAGCAGTTACTCGACTTCTGGGAGCTATGGCTACACCTTC.